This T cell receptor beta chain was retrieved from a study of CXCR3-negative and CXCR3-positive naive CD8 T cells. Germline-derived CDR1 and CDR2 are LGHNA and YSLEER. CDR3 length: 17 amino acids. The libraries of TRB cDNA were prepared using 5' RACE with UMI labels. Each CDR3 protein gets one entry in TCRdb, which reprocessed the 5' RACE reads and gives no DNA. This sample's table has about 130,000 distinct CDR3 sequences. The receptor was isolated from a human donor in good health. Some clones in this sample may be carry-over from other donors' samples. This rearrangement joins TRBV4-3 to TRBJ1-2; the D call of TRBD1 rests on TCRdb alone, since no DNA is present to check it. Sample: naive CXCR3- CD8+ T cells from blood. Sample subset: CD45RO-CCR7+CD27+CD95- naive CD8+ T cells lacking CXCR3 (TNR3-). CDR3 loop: CASSQDPSDRVNYGYTF.